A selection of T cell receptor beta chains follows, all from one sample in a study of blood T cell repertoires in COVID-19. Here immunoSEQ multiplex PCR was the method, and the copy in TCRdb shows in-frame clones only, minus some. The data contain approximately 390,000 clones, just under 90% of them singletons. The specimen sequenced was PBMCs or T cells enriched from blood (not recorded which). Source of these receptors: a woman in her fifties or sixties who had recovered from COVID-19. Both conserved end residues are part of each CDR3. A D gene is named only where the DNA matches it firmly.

TGCGCCAGCAGCCATGGGACAGCTAGCACAGATACGCAGTATTTT,CASSHGTASTDTQYF,TRBV4-1,TRBD1,TRBJ2-3,15
TGTGCCAGCCAGGACAGGATTAAAGATCAGCCCCAGCATTTT,CASQDRIKDQPQHF,TRBV19,TRBD1,TRBJ1-5,14
TGTGCCAGTAGAGGACTCAGGACAGGGGTCGGCACTGAAGCTTTCTTT,CASRGLRTGVGTEAFF,TRBV19,TRBD1,TRBJ1-1,16
TGTGCCAGCAGTTTAAATCTAGGGGGAAGGTATGGCTACACCTTC,CASSLNLGGRYGYTF,TRBV28,-,TRBJ1-2,15
TGTGCCAGTAGTACTTATAGCGGGGGCACTGAAGCTTTCTTT,CASSTYSGGTEAFF,TRBV19,-,TRBJ1-1,14
TGTGCCAGCAGCTTAGCTGGGCAAAGGAACACCATATATTTT,CASSLAGQRNTIYF,TRBV7-2,-,TRBJ1-3,14
TGTGCCATCAGTGAGCGGGGGGGATCTAACTATGGCTACACCTTC,CAISERGGSNYGYTF,TRBV10-3,-,TRBJ1-2,15
TGCGCCAGCAGCTACGGGACAGGCAGTACAGATACGCAGTATTTT,CASSYGTGSTDTQYF,TRBV5-1,TRBD1,TRBJ2-3,15
TGTGCCAGCAGCCAAACAGAATTGAACACTGAAGCTTTCTTT,CASSQTELNTEAFF,TRBV7-8,-,TRBJ1-1,14
TGCGCCAGCAGCTTGGGGGACAGTGCTCCCGCCTACAATGAGCAGTTCTTC,CASSLGDSAPAYNEQFF,TRBV5-1,TRBD1,TRBJ2-1,17
TGTGCCAGCCGTCCCCCCCTCTCCTACGAGCAGTACTTC,CASRPPLSYEQYF,TRBV3-1/TRBV3-2,-,TRBJ2-7,13